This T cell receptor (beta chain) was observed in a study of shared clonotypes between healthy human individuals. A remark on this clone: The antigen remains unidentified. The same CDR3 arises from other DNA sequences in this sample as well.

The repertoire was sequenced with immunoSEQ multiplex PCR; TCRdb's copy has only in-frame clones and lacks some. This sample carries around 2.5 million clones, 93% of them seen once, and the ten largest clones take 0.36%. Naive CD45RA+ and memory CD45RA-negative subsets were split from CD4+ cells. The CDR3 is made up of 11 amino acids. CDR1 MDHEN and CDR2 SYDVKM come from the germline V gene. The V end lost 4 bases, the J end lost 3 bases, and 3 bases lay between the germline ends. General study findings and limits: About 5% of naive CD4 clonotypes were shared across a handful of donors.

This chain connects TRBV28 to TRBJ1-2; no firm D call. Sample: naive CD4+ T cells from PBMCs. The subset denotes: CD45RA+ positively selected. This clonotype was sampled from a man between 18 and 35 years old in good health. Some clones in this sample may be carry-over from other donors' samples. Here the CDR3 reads CASSSDYGYTF. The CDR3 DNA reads TGTGCCAGCAGTTCCGACTATGGCTACACCTTC.